The rows below give T cell receptor beta chains drawn from one sample of a study of PD-L1 blockade in urothelial cancer. The table came from immunoSEQ multiplex PCR; TCRdb's copy has only in-frame clones and leaves some out. The sample has some 40,000 clones; 84% are singletons. The sample in question was PBMCs, obtained around atezolizumab (anti-PD-L1) treatment. These receptors originate from a middle-aged man with urothelial cancer. The CDR3 runs from the conserved cysteine through the conserved F or W. D genes are given only for firm matches. Rows may omit the clone size; those that give it use once, few, many or a size class.

V	J	D	size	CDR3	DNA
TRBV18	TRBJ2-3	TRBD1	-	CASSRTTGVETDTQYF	TGTGCCAGCTCACGGACAACAGGGGTTGAAACAGATACGCAGTATTTT
TRBV10-2	TRBJ2-1	-	-	CASSEGVGQQFF	TGCGCCAGCAGTGAAGGGGTTGGGCAGCAGTTCTTC
TRBV6-6	TRBJ1-1	-	-	CASSSRSEAEAFF	TGTGCCAGCAGTTCCAGATCGGAGGCTGAAGCTTTCTTT
TRBV5-4	TRBJ2-1	-	once	CASSPVRNNEQFF	TGTGCCAGCAGCCCTGTCCGTAACAATGAGCAGTTCTTC
TRBV28	TRBJ1-4	-	once	CASSSSEASRNEKLFF	TGTGCCAGCAGTTCCTCGGAGGCTAGTCGCAATGAAAAACTGTTTTTT
TRBV6-5	TRBJ2-5	TRBD1	-	CASSYATGEETQYF	TGTGCCAGCAGTTACGCAACAGGGGAAGAGACCCAGTACTTC
TRBV4-1	TRBJ2-1	TRBD1	-	CASSQKQGPPFSSYNEQFF	TGCGCCAGCAGCCAAAAACAGGGGCCCCCCTTTAGCTCCTACAATGAGCAGTTCTTC
TRBV9	TRBJ2-1	TRBD2	-	CASSVLSGARNEQFF	TGTGCCAGCAGCGTACTTAGCGGGGCCCGCAATGAGCAGTTCTTC
TRBV5-6	TRBJ2-1	TRBD1	-	CASSLLGQGVVIF	TGTGCCAGCAGCTTGTTGGGACAGGGGGTTGTGATCTTC
TRBV5-6	TRBJ1-1	-	-	CASSQTGQNTEAFF	TGTGCCAGCAGCCAGACAGGACAGAACACTGAAGCTTTCTTT
TRBV9	TRBJ2-4	-	-	CASSANNNIQYF	TGTGCCAGCAGCGCCAACAATAACATTCAGTACTTC
TRBV4-1	TRBJ2-5	-	-	CASSQVSGGPETQYF	TGCGCCAGCAGCCAAGTTTCAGGCGGGCCTGAGACCCAGTACTTC
TRBV5-1	TRBJ2-3	-	-	CASSLARSTSSTDTQYF	TGCGCCAGCAGCTTGGCGAGGTCTACCTCGAGCACAGATACGCAGTATTTT
TRBV6-1	TRBJ2-5	-	-	CASSALGGGATQYF	TGTGCCAGCAGTGCCTTGGGGGGAGGCGCGACCCAGTACTTC
TRBV5-5	TRBJ2-7	-	-	CASSSQGTAYEQYF	TGTGCCAGCAGCTCACAGGGAACGGCCTACGAGCAGTACTTC
TRBV5-1	TRBJ1-2	TRBD1	-	CASRPPGTGRTNYGYTF	TGCGCCAGCAGACCCCCCGGGACAGGGAGAACTAACTATGGCTACACCTTC
TRBV4-2	TRBJ1-4	TRBD1	-	CASSQGGQGNEKLFF	TGTGCCAGCAGCCAAGGAGGACAGGGAAATGAAAAACTGTTTTTT
TRBV5-1	TRBJ2-2	-	-	CASSLDGGAGELFF	TGCGCCAGCAGCTTGGACGGAGGTGCCGGGGAGCTGTTTTTT
TRBV4-3	TRBJ2-1	TRBD2	-	CASSPQAGPRNEQFF	TGCGCCAGCAGCCCCCAAGCGGGACCGAGGAATGAGCAGTTCTTC
TRBV5-4	TRBJ2-7	TRBD1	once	CASSSTDRGGYEQYF	TGTGCCAGCAGCAGCACGGACAGGGGGGGGTACGAGCAGTACTTC
TRBV6-6	TRBJ1-4	-	-	CASLGAANEKLFF	TGTGCCAGCTTAGGGGCAGCTAATGAAAAACTGTTTTTT
TRBV27	TRBJ2-3	-	-	CASSTLGGPYTDTQYF	TGTGCCAGCAGTACGCTAGGAGGCCCTTACACAGATACGCAGTATTTT
TRBV11-2	TRBJ1-1	TRBD1	-	CASSLLGQGGAFF	TGTGCCAGCAGCCTCCTGGGACAGGGAGGAGCTTTCTTT
TRBV27	TRBJ1-2	-	-	CASSLYGTHGYTF	TGTGCCAGCAGTTTATACGGGACACATGGCTACACCTTC
TRBV6-1	TRBJ2-3	TRBD1	-	CASNLQGALDTQYF	TGTGCCAGCAACCTACAGGGGGCGTTAGATACGCAGTATTTT
TRBV28	TRBJ2-3	TRBD2	-	CASTEQAGTDTQYF	TGTGCCAGCACAGAACAAGCGGGAACAGATACGCAGTATTTT
TRBV10-3	TRBJ2-3	TRBD2	-	CAISESREGQADTQYF	TGTGCCATCAGTGAGTCACGGGAGGGCCAAGCAGATACGCAGTATTTT
TRBV21-1	TRBJ2-7	-	-	CASSGNKRTYEQYF	TGTGCCAGCAGCGGGAACAAGCGGACCTACGAGCAGTACTTC
TRBV19	TRBJ2-7	TRBD1	-	CASSFRTGEYEQYF	TGTGCCAGTAGCTTTCGGACAGGAGAGTACGAGCAGTACTTC
TRBV27	TRBJ2-7	TRBD1	-	CASTFRQGYEQYF	TGTGCCAGCACCTTCCGACAGGGCTACGAGCAGTACTTC
TRBV6-5	TRBJ2-7	-	-	CASSYGDSLLSEQYF	TGTGCCAGCAGTTACGGCGACAGTCTTCTAAGCGAGCAGTACTTC
TRBV5-5	TRBJ2-7	-	few	CASSFRLGADYEQYF	TGTGCCAGCAGCTTCCGGTTGGGAGCCGACTACGAGCAGTACTTC
TRBV4-3	TRBJ2-7	-	-	CASSQAPGEAYEQYF	TGCGCCAGCAGCCAAGCCCCGGGGGAGGCCTACGAGCAGTACTTC
TRBV5-8	TRBJ2-1	TRBD1	-	CASSWDREQFF	TGTGCCAGCAGCTGGGACAGGGAGCAGTTCTTC
TRBV30	TRBJ1-1	-	-	CAWSGAGWTEAFF	TGTGCCTGGAGTGGAGCAGGGTGGACTGAAGCTTTCTTT
TRBV4-1	TRBJ2-3	TRBD2	-	CASSGGLAGLTDTQYF	TGCGCCAGCAGCGGCGGACTAGCGGGGCTCACAGATACGCAGTATTTT
TRBV28	TRBJ2-1	-	few	CASSSMGAYNEQFF	TGTGCCAGCAGTTCCATGGGAGCCTACAATGAGCAGTTCTTC
TRBV5-1	TRBJ1-1	-	few	CASSLGISGGLNTEAFF	TGCGCCAGCAGCTTGGGGATTTCGGGGGGCCTAAACACTGAAGCTTTCTTT
TRBV5-5	TRBJ1-5	-	-	CASSLLTAGQPQHF	TGTGCCAGCAGCTTGTTGACAGCAGGACAGCCCCAGCATTTT
TRBV9	TRBJ2-2	-	-	CASSVDGSGGELFF	TGTGCCAGCAGCGTTGACGGGAGCGGCGGGGAGCTGTTTTTT
TRBV27	TRBJ2-2	TRBD2	-	CASSLRAGVPGGELFF	TGTGCCAGCAGTTTAAGAGCGGGAGTTCCTGGCGGGGAGCTGTTTTTT
TRBV6-6	TRBJ1-5	-	-	CASQDERDQPQHF	TGTGCCAGTCAAGACGAGAGGGATCAGCCCCAGCATTTT
TRBV5-4	TRBJ2-1	TRBD2	-	CASSRTRSNEQFF	TGTGCCAGCAGCCGGACTAGGTCCAATGAGCAGTTCTTC
TRBV9	TRBJ1-1	TRBD1	few	CASSPRQGGNTEAFF	TGTGCCAGCAGCCCCCGACAGGGGGGGAACACTGAAGCTTTCTTT
TRBV6-1	TRBJ2-7	-	-	CASSPITGYEQYF	TGTGCCAGCAGCCCTATCACAGGGTACGAGCAGTACTTC
TRBV27	TRBJ2-2	-	-	CASSTGTVGELFF	TGTGCCAGCAGCACAGGGACGGTCGGGGAGCTGTTTTTT
TRBV29-1	TRBJ1-1	-	-	CSVEELEGAFF	TGCAGCGTTGAGGAGCTTGAGGGAGCTTTCTTT
TRBV4-1	TRBJ2-1	TRBD2	once	CASSPGLAGNEQFF	TGCGCCAGCAGCCCCGGACTAGCAGGCAATGAGCAGTTCTTC
TRBV30	TRBJ2-1	-	-	CAWSREASSYNEQFF	TGTGCCTGGAGTAGAGAGGCTAGCTCCTACAATGAGCAGTTCTTC
TRBV27	TRBJ2-1	TRBD2	-	CASLTLSGSPHNEQFF	TGTGCCAGCTTAACCCTTAGCGGGAGTCCCCACAATGAGCAGTTCTTC
TRBV15	TRBJ2-1	-	-	CATSHFIEQFF	TGTGCCACCAGCCACTTCATTGAGCAGTTCTTC
TRBV7-2	TRBJ2-7	-	-	CASSLAPGTGTLAGSYEQYF	TGTGCCAGCAGCTTAGCCCCCGGGACAGGGACCCTAGCGGGGTCCTACGAGCAGTACTTC
TRBV19	TRBJ2-3	TRBD2	-	CASSGTGTSGRITDTQYF	TGTGCCAGTAGTGGGACCGGGACTAGCGGGAGGATCACAGATACGCAGTATTTT
TRBV30	TRBJ1-1	TRBD1	-	CAWTLGTGGENTEAFF	TGTGCCTGGACCCTCGGGACAGGGGGCGAGAACACTGAAGCTTTCTTT